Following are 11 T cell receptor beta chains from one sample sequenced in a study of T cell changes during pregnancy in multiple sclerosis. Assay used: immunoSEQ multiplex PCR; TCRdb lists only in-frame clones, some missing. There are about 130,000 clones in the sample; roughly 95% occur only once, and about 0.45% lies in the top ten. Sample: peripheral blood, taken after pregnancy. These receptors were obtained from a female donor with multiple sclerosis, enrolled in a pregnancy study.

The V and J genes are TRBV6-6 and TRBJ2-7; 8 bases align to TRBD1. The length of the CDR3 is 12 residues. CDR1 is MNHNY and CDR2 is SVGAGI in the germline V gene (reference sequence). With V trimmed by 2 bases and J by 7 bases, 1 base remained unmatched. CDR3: CASSYGTGEQYF. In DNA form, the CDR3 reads TGTGCCAGCAGTTACGGGACAGGTGAGCAGTACTTC.

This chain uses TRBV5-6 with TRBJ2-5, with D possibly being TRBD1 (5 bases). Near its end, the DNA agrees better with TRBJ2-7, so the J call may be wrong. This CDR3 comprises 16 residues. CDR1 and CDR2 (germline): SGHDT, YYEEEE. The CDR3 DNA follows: TGTGCCAGCAGCTTCGCTGGGGTCCAGGGTCCATACGAGCAGTACTTC. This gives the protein CASSFAGVQGPYEQYF.

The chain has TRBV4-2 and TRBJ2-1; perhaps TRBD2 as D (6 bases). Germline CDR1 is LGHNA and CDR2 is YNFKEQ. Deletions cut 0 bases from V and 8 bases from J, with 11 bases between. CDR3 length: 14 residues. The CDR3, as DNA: TGTGCCAGCAGCCAAGATGATCGGGAGTATGAGCAGTTCTTC. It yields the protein CASSQDDREYEQFF.

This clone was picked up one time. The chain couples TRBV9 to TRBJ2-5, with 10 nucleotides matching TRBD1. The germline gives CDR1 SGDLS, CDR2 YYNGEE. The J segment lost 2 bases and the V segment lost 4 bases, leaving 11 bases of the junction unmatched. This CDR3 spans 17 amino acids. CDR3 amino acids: CASSSGTGVRLQETQYF. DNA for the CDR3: TGTGCCAGCAGCTCCGGGACAGGGGTCCGCCTACAAGAGACCCAGTACTTC.

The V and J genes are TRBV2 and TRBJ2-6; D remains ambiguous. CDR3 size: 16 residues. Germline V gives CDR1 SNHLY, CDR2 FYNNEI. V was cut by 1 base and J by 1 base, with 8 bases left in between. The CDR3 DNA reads TGTGCCAGCAGTGAAGGACTCCGATCTGGGGCCAACGTCCTGACTTTC. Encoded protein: CASSEGLRSGANVLTF.

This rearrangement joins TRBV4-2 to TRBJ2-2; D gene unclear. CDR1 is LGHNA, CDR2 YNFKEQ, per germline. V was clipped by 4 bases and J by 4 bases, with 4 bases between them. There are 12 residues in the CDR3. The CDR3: CASSLITGELFF. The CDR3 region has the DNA TGTGCCAGCAGCCTTATCACCGGGGAGCTGTTTTTT.

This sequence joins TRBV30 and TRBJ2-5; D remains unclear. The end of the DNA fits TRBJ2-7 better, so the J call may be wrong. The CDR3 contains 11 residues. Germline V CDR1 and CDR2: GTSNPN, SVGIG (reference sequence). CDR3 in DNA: TGTGCCTGGAGTGTTGGTCCCGAGCAGTACTTC. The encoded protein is CAWSVGPEQYF.

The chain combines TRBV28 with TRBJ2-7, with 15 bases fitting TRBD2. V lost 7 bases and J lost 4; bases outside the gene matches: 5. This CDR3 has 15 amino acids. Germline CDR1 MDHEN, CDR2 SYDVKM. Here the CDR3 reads CASNPGLAGGYEQYF. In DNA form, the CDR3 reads TGTGCCAGCAACCCAGGACTAGCGGGAGGGTACGAGCAGTACTTC.

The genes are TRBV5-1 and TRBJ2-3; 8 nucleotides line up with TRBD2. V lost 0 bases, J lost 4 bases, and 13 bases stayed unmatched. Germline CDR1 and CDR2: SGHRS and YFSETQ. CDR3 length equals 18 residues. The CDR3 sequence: CASSLGLAGGGVPDTQYF. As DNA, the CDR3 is TGCGCCAGCAGCTTGGGTCTTGCGGGAGGAGGGGTCCCAGATACGCAGTATTTT. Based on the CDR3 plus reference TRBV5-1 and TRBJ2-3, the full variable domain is KAGVTQTPRYLIKTRGQQVTLSCSPISGHRSVSWYQQTPGQGLQFLFEYFSETQRNKGNFPGRFSGRQFSNSRSEMNVSTLELGDSALYLCASSLGLAGGGVPDTQYFGPGTRLTVL.

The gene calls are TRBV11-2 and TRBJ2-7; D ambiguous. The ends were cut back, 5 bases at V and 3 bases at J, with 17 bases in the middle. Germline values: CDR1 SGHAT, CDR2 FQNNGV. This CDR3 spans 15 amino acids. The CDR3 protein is CASSPRLPDGYEQYF. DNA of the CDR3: TGTGCCAGCAGCCCAAGACTGCCCGACGGCTACGAGCAGTACTTC.

CDR3 nucleotides: TGTGCCAGCAGCATGACAGACACTGAAGCTTTCTTT. It specifies CASSMTDTEAFF. This sequence joins TRBV7-9 and TRBJ1-1; a weak D match, TRBD1 (5 bases). The V gene's germline CDR1 is SEHNR and CDR2 FQNEAQ (reference sequence). V lost 5 bases and J 3 bases, leaving 7 bases between the germline ends. The CDR3 is 12 amino acids.